This T cell receptor beta chain comes out of a study of T cell repertoires in cytomegalovirus infection. Study background: Both a matching HLA type and CMV infection were indicated by public TCR beta signatures.

V was trimmed by 3 bases and J by 9 bases, leaving 34 bases between them. Germline CDR1 reads SGHRS; CDR2 reads YFSETQ. CDR3 length: 20 residues. Study results and caveats: The study found HLA-C-restricted CMV-specific TCR beta clonotypes dominating the ex vivo response. Totalled public TCR beta family frequency picked out people who carried CMV plus the relevant HLA.

A remark on this clonotype: Its antigen remains unidentified.

A single record per CDR3 protein comes from TCRdb applying MiXCR to the reads. This table has 250,000 or so distinct CDR3 sequences, about 17% appearing once. This sequence originates from a human donor in good health (CMV status not recorded). Some clones in this sample may be carry-over from other donors' samples. Sequencing was done on a sample of CD8+ T cells from PBMCs. The genes are TRBV5-1 and TRBJ2-1, with unresolved D. The CDR3 DNA is TGCGCCAGCAGCTCCATCCCCATGGAGAGCAGCATTAATGCGAACTCTGAGCAGTTCTTC. The encoded protein is CASSSIPMESSINANSEQFF. The full variable domain, completed using reference TRBV5-1 and TRBJ2-1, is KAGVTQTPRYLIKTRGQQVTLSCSPISGHRSVSWYQQTPGQGLQFLFEYFSETQRNKGNFPGRFSGRQFSNSRSEMNVSTLELGDSALYLCASSSIPMESSINANSEQFFGPGTRLTVL.